These 30 T cell receptor beta chains originate from one sample sequenced in a study of chemoradiotherapy in HPV16-positive cancers. Here immunoSEQ multiplex PCR was the method, and the copy in TCRdb shows in-frame clones only, minus some. This table holds just under 40,000 clones, 76% found once. The source was blood, collected from a patient who underwent chemoradiotherapy. The receptors here all came from a human donor with HPV-associated anogenital cancer.

The J gene is TRBJ2-3, the V gene TRBV7-3; 10 bases are shared with TRBD2. CDR3 length equals 14 residues. Losses at the gene ends were 6 bases for V and 4 bases for J; bases not matched to a gene: 4. CDR1 and CDR2 from the germline V gene are SGHTA and FQGTGA. Here the CDR3 reads CASSSSGGPDTQYF. CDR3 nucleotide sequence: TGTGCCAGCAGTTCTAGCGGGGGCCCAGATACGCAGTATTTT.

A single count supports this clone. The V and J genes are TRBV18 and TRBJ1-4; D uncertain. V was clipped by 2 bases and J by 7 bases, with 11 bases between them. This CDR3 spans 14 amino acids. Germline loops: CDR1 KGHSH, CDR2 LQKENI. CDR3 nucleotides: TGTGCCAGCTCACCAATAGCGACGGTTGAAAAACTGTTTTTT. Translation: CASSPIATVEKLFF.

The rearrangement joins TRBV5-6 to TRBJ2-3, with D possibly being TRBD1 or TRBD2 (5 bases each). The CDR3 totals 17 residues. The V end was cut by 0 bases, the J end by 0 bases, with 14 bases between. The germline V gene encodes CDR1 SGHDT and CDR2 YYEEEE. CDR3 bases: TGTGCCAGCAGCTTGGCGGGGACGCCTACTAGCACAGATACGCAGTATTTT. Protein sequence: CASSLAGTPTSTDTQYF.

CDR3 region: CASRRRGLTYEQYF. In DNA, the CDR3 is TGTGCCAGCAGACGAAGGGGGCTTACCTACGAGCAGTACTTC. The J gene is TRBJ2-7, the V gene TRBV27, with TRBD1 identical over 7 bases. Germline loops: CDR1 MNHEY, CDR2 SMNVEV (reference sequence). V shed 6 bases and J 2 bases; nucleotides not matched to a gene: 7. The CDR3 contains 14 residues.

This chain links TRBV4-3 with TRBJ1-1; D gene ambiguous. Germline-derived CDR1 and CDR2 are LGHNA and YSLEER. This CDR3 comprises 17 residues. V gave up 2 bases and J gave up 1 base, with 17 bases separating them. The CDR3 sequence: CASSQLVLVGRNTEAFF. The CDR3 bases are TGCGCCAGCAGCCAACTGGTCCTAGTCGGCCGGAACACTGAAGCTTTCTTT.

This chain connects TRBV10-2 to TRBJ2-7; 10 bases fit TRBD2. V gave up 2 bases and J gave up 2 bases; unmatched junction bases: 6. Per germline, CDR1 WSHSY and CDR2 SAAADI. The CDR3 covers 16 residues. The CDR3 loop is CASSEIPAGGAYEQYF. Here the CDR3 DNA reads TGCGCCAGCAGTGAGATACCAGCGGGGGGGGCCTACGAGCAGTACTTC.

V and J are TRBV6-6 and TRBJ1-1; possibly TRBD1 for D (6 bases). This CDR3 is built from 13 residues. Germline V lookup: CDR1 MNHNY, CDR2 SVGAGI (reference sequence). Trimming stripped 4 bases from V and 6 bases from J, with 12 bases between. CDR3 nucleotide sequence: TGTGCCAGCAGTTCCTCGGGGGGCGCTGAAGCTTTCTTT. It is translated as CASSSSGGAEAFF.

This rearrangement joins TRBV7-8 to TRBJ1-1, with D unclear. Trimming pared 6 bases from V and 3 bases from J, leaving 11 bases between. Germline V gene data show CDR1 as SGHVS and CDR2 as FQNEAQ. CDR3 length: 13 residues. The DNA of the CDR3 is TGTGCCAGCAGAAACCGGAGGGACACTGAAGCTTTCTTT. The encoded protein is CASRNRRDTEAFF. Full variable domain (remainder filled in from reference TRBV7-8 and TRBJ1-1): GAGVSQSPRYKVAKRGQDVALRCDPISGHVSLFWYQQALGQGPEFLTYFQNEAQLDKSGLPSDRFFAERPEGSVSTLKIQRTQQEDSAVYLCASRNRRDTEAFFGQGTRLTVV.

The chain carries TRBV6-1 and TRBJ2-3; a possible D gene is TRBD1 (6 bases). CDR1 MNHNS and CDR2 SASEGT come from the germline V gene. The V end lost 0 bases, the J end lost 2 bases, and 9 bases lay between the germline ends. The CDR3 has 15 amino acids. The CDR3 DNA sequence: TGTGCCAGCAGTGAAGCGAGGGACATCACAGATACGCAGTATTTT. It encodes CASSEARDITDTQYF.

The chain uses TRBV5-5 and TRBJ1-5; D not certain. The CDR3 has 14 amino acids. Germline CDR1 and CDR2: SGHKS and YYEKEE (reference sequence). V shed 1 base and J shed 7 bases, with 12 bases lying between them. The CDR3 protein is CASSLLGQGQPQHF. The CDR3 DNA is TGTGCCAGCAGCTTGCTAGGCCAAGGACAGCCCCAGCATTTT. Complete variable domain (other parts from reference TRBV5-5 and TRBJ1-5): DAGVTQSPTHLIKTRGQQVTLRCSPISGHKSVSWYQQVLGQGPQFIFQYYEKEERGRGNFPDRFSARQFPNYSSELNVNALLLGDSALYLCASSLLGQGQPQHFGDGTRLSIL.

This chain joins TRBV5-5 and TRBJ2-7; TRBD2 matches 10 bases. Per germline, CDR1 SGHKS and CDR2 YYEKEE (reference sequence). The CDR3 consists of 14 residues. V shed 4 bases, J shed 5 bases, and the junction held 6 bases outside the gene matches. The CDR3 sequence: CASSPAGGPNEQYF. The CDR3 nucleotides read TGTGCCAGCAGCCCAGCGGGGGGGCCGAACGAGCAGTACTTC.

This chain's CDR3 is CASSPIRYQETQYF. CDR3 nucleotide sequence: TGTGCCAGCTCACCAATAAGATATCAAGAGACCCAGTACTTC. The V and J genes are TRBV18 and TRBJ2-5; D is uncertain. Germline CDR1 and CDR2: KGHSH and LQKENI. This CDR3 has 14 amino acids. V lost 2 bases and J 2 bases, leaving 9 bases between the germline ends.

The chain joins TRBV7-3 to TRBJ2-1; 7 nucleotides align to TRBD1. Looked up from germline, CDR1 is SGHTA and CDR2 is FQGTGA. The CDR3 is 15 residues long. Trimming at V came to 5 bases and at J to 6 bases, leaving 10 bases not matched to a gene. The CDR3 is CASSGGQVKGNEQFF. The CDR3 DNA reads as TGTGCCAGCAGCGGAGGACAGGTTAAGGGCAATGAGCAGTTCTTC.

The chain uses TRBV9 and TRBJ1-5; 9 nucleotides match TRBD1. The germline CDR1 and CDR2 sequences are SGDLS and YYNGEE. With V trimmed by 3 bases and J by 6 bases, 4 bases remained unmatched. The CDR3 runs to 14 residues. The chain's CDR3 is CASSGPGQGQPQHF. CDR3 nucleotide sequence: TGTGCCAGCAGCGGACCGGGACAGGGTCAGCCCCAGCATTTT.

This clone was observed a single time. The V gene is TRBV5-1, the J gene TRBJ1-4; 10 bases are shared with TRBD1. This CDR3 contains 15 residues. The germline gives CDR1 SGHRS, CDR2 YFSETQ. The ends lost 4 bases at V and 8 bases at J; junction bases unmatched: 8. The CDR3 is CASSMIGTGVEKLFF. In DNA, the CDR3 is TGCGCCAGCAGCATGATCGGGACAGGGGTCGAAAAACTGTTTTTT.

The CDR3 spells CASSPGVQLSETQYF. The CDR3 coding sequence is TGCGCCAGCAGCCCAGGTGTGCAACTGTCTGAGACCCAGTACTTC. The chain links TRBV5-1 to TRBJ2-5; D remains ambiguous. The CDR3 extends over 15 amino acids. Trimming removed 4 bases at V and 5 bases at J, with 18 bases between. Per the germline V gene, CDR1 is SGHRS and CDR2 is YFSETQ.

The chain uses TRBV7-2 and TRBJ2-5, with TRBD2 as a possible D gene (6 bases). Per germline, CDR1 SGHTA and CDR2 FQGNSA. The CDR3 runs 14 residues. The V end lost 5 bases, the J end lost 6 bases, and 16 bases lay between the germline ends. Here the CDR3 reads CASSLSRGGKTQYF. CDR3 DNA sequence: TGTGCCAGCAGCCTAAGTCGTGGGGGGAAGACCCAGTACTTC. The full variable domain, completed using reference TRBV7-2 and TRBJ2-5, is GAGVSQSPSNKVTEKGKDVELRCDPISGHTALYWYRQSLGQGLEFLIYFQGNSAPDKSGLPSDRFSAERTGGSVSTLTIQRTQQEDSAVYLCASSLSRGGKTQYFGPGTRLLVL.

The chain is built from TRBV6-6 and TRBJ1-1, with D perhaps matching TRBD1 (5 bases). The CDR3 is 11 residues long. Germline lookup yields CDR1 MNHNY and CDR2 SVGAGI (reference sequence). V was cut by 6 bases and J by 10 bases, with 12 bases left in between. In nucleotides, the CDR3 is TGTGCCAGCAGCGGGGGTAGAGGAGCTTTCTTT. This sequence encodes CASSGGRGAFF.

V is TRBV7-3 and J is TRBJ2-1, with 8 bases fitting TRBD2. J lost 6 bases, V lost 5 bases, and 12 bases had no gene match. This CDR3 is 16 amino acids long. Germline-derived CDR1 and CDR2 are SGHTA and FQGTGA. The CDR3 here is CASSPSSLAGINEQFF. Written as DNA, the CDR3 is TGTGCCAGCAGCCCCTCCAGTCTAGCGGGTATCAATGAGCAGTTCTTC.

This chain links TRBV29-1 with TRBJ2-5, with TRBD2 as a possible D gene (6 bases). Per germline, CDR1 SQVTM and CDR2 ANQGSEA. The CDR3 covers 11 residues. V was clipped by 5 bases and J by 4 bases, with 8 bases between them. DNA for the CDR3: TGCAGCGTTCGGGAGCTAGAGACCCAGTACTTC. Its protein product is CSVRELETQYF. Together with reference TRBV29-1 and TRBJ2-5, the CDR3 gives the full variable domain: SAVISQKPSRDICQRGTSLTIQCQVDSQVTMMFWYRQQPGQSLTLIATANQGSEATYESGFVIDKFPISRPNLTFSTLTVSNMSPEDSSIYLCSVRELETQYFGPGTRLLVL.

The chain combines TRBV15 with TRBJ2-2; tentatively, D is TRBD1 (6 bases). Germline CDR1 reads LNHNV; CDR2 reads YYDKDF (reference sequence). This CDR3 spans 15 amino acids. V lost 3 bases and J 6 bases, leaving 14 bases between the germline ends. The CDR3 bases are TGTGCCACCAGCAGGCCCGGCCCAGGGGCCGGGGAGCTGTTTTTT. It codes for CATSRPGPGAGELFF. Full variable domain (rest looked up from reference TRBV15 and TRBJ2-2): DAMVIQNPRYQVTQFGKPVTLSCSQTLNHNVMYWYQQKSSQAPKLLFHYYDKDFNNEADTPDNFQSRRPNTSFCFLDIRSPGLGDTAMYLCATSRPGPGAGELFFGEGSRLTVL.

The rearrangement links TRBV19 to TRBJ1-6; D unclear. Germline V gene lookup returns CDR1 LNHDA and CDR2 SQIVND (reference sequence). The CDR3 sequence is 14 residues long. V lost 0 bases, J lost 2 bases, and 2 bases lay in between. The chain's CDR3 is CASSIDPYNSPLHF. The CDR3 DNA reads TGTGCCAGTAGTATAGACCCCTATAATTCACCCCTCCACTTT.

The chain links TRBV6-1 to TRBJ2-7; D is possibly TRBD1 or TRBD2 (6 bases each). This CDR3 comprises 15 residues. V was shortened by 3 bases and J by 2 bases, with 14 bases between the two germline ends. CDR1 MNHNS and CDR2 SASEGT come from the germline V gene. The CDR3 sequence: CASSDQQGGPYEQYF. Here the CDR3 DNA reads TGTGCCAGCAGTGACCAACAGGGAGGTCCCTACGAGCAGTACTTC.

The rearrangement uses TRBV15 and TRBJ1-5; D unresolved. The CDR3 loop spans 12 amino acids. The germline V gene encodes CDR1 LNHNV and CDR2 YYDKDF (reference sequence). The V gene lost 5 bases and the J gene lost 5 bases, with 7 bases spanning the gap. CDR3 amino acids: CATSEGYQPQHF. For the CDR3, the DNA is TGTGCCACCAGCGAGGGTTATCAGCCCCAGCATTTT.

The J gene is TRBJ2-5, the V gene TRBV7-6; 10 bases fit TRBD1. Germline values: CDR1 SGHVS, CDR2 FNYEAQ. J lost 4 bases, V lost 3 bases, and 8 bases had no gene match. The CDR3 loop spans 16 amino acids. CDR3 bases: TGTGCCAGCAGCTTGGTCCCGGGACAGGGGTCAGAGACCCAGTACTTC. The encoded protein is CASSLVPGQGSETQYF.

This clone occurred a few times. The V gene is TRBV6-1, the J gene TRBJ2-5, with 8 bases identical to TRBD2. CDR1 and CDR2 (germline): MNHNS, SASEGT. The CDR3 extends over 15 amino acids. V lost 10 bases, J lost 5 bases, and 15 bases stayed unmatched. This chain's CDR3 is CATHSGLAGVETQYF. The CDR3 nucleotides read TGTGCCACTCATTCGGGTCTAGCGGGTGTGGAGACCCAGTACTTC.

This chain uses TRBV9 with TRBJ2-2; D is perhaps TRBD1 (5 bases). Deletions cut 0 bases from V and 5 bases from J, with 11 bases between. Germline V gives CDR1 SGDLS, CDR2 YYNGEE. CDR3 size: 15 residues. The DNA for the CDR3 is TGTGCCAGCAGCGTAGCATCACAGGCGACCGGGGAGCTGTTTTTT. It specifies CASSVASQATGELFF.

This clone was recorded once. The chain carries TRBV7-2 and TRBJ2-7; TRBD1 matches at 7 bases. The germline V gene encodes CDR1 SGHTA and CDR2 FQGNSA. V shed 7 bases and J 0 bases; nucleotides not matched to a gene: 6. The CDR3 consists of 14 residues. CDR3 DNA sequence: TGTGCCAGCAAACCACAGGGGACCTCCTACGAGCAGTACTTC. It yields the protein CASKPQGTSYEQYF.

The chain combines TRBV25-1 with TRBJ2-3; no clear D. Germline V gives CDR1 MGHDK, CDR2 SYGVNS. The V and J ends lost 2 bases and 1 base respectively, with 4 bases between them. CDR3 length equals 13 residues. CDR3 amino acids: CASSEVGTDTQYF. CDR3 nucleotides: TGTGCCAGCAGTGAAGTAGGCACAGATACGCAGTATTTT.

This chain links TRBV11-2 with TRBJ2-2, with 13 bases that match TRBD2. J lost 6 bases, V lost 5 bases, and 6 bases had no gene match. CDR1 and CDR2 (germline): SGHAT, FQNNGV. The CDR3 has 16 residues. The CDR3 spells CASSPGLAGVAGELFF. In DNA form, the CDR3 reads TGTGCCAGCAGCCCAGGACTAGCGGGGGTAGCCGGGGAGCTGTTTTTT.